This is a list of T cell receptor delta chains from one sample in a study of gamma-delta T cells after stem cell transplantation. TCRdb fed the RT-PCR reads to CATT. The sample has about 1,300 delta-chain clones; about 26% are singletons. The specimen sequenced was gamma-delta T cells. Receptors originate from a human donor. It is not recorded whose cells these are; they may come from a transplant donor. CDR3s include the opening cysteine and the closing phenylalanine or tryptophan. D genes are given only for firm matches. Part of the rows lack a size; the others show once, few, many or a class for expanded clones.

length: 24; D: TRDD3; V: TRDV1; size: medium-sized; J: TRDJ1; DNA: TGTGCTCTTGGGGAAGCGGTTACCAACTTGAGCCTAACTGGTACTGGGGGATACTCCCCCAAACTCATCTTT; CDR3: CALGEAVTNLSLTGTGGYSPKLIF
length: 35; D: TRDD3; V: TRDV3; size: -; J: TRDJ1; DNA: TGTGCCTTTAGAGCCTTAGGGGGCCGTTCGTGGACTGGGGGATCCGTAACCCGCCGCGCGGCCGGCGCTCTTATCACTAACCGGTACACCGATAAACTCATCTTT; CDR3: CAFRALGGRSWTGGSVTRRAAGALITNRYTDKLIF
length: 21; D: -; V: TRDV1; size: medium-sized; J: TRDJ1; DNA: TGTGCTCTTGGGGTGGACCTTCCCCATTTACTGGGGAACAGGGGGGCCGATAAACTCATCTTT; CDR3: CALGVDLPHLLGNRGADKLIF
length: 19; D: -; V: TRDV1; size: few; J: TRDJ1; DNA: TGTGCTCTTGGGGAACTACCCACTCTCTGGGGAGAGTACACCGATAAACTCATCTTT; CDR3: CALGELPTLWGEYTDKLIF
length: 18; D: TRDD3; V: TRDV2; size: medium-sized; J: TRDJ1; DNA: TGTGCCTGTGACCACGTACTGGGGGATACGGCCTCCGGGGATAAACTCATCTTT; CDR3: CACDHVLGDTASGDKLIF
length: 15; D: -; V: TRDV2; size: large; J: TRDJ1; DNA: TGTGCCTGTGACACCGTCGGACCCCCTGCCGATAAACTCATCTTT; CDR3: CACDTVGPPADKLIF
length: 21; D: TRDD3; V: TRDV2; size: large; J: TRDJ1; DNA: TGTGCCTGTGACAACCTTCCCGGTACTGGGGGATACGGCCGGTACACCGATAAACTCATCTTT; CDR3: CACDNLPGTGGYGRYTDKLIF